The present entry profiles one T cell receptor beta chain with its context. The data are from a study of blood T cell repertoires in COVID-19. About the study: T cells, B-cell-depleted T cells, or PBMCs supplied cDNA or gDNA.

In germline, CDR1 is LGHDT, CDR2 YNNKEL (reference sequence). This CDR3 is 14 amino acids long. V lost 2 bases and J lost 5, with 12 bases in between. The data were produced by immunoSEQ multiplex PCR, yet TCRdb's version contains in-frame clones alone and is incomplete. This sample carries 250,000 to 350,000 clones, about nine tenths of them seen once, and the ten largest clones take 2.2%. The specimen was peripheral blood. The clonotype was recovered from a woman aged 50 to 60 who had recovered from COVID-19. The rearrangement joins TRBV3-1 (or the pseudogene TRBV3-2) to TRBJ2-5; D perhaps matches TRBD2 (6 bases). The CDR3 sequence: CASSQIGGMETQYF. CDR3 sequence (DNA): TGTGCCAGCAGCCAAATTGGAGGGATGGAGACCCAGTACTTC.